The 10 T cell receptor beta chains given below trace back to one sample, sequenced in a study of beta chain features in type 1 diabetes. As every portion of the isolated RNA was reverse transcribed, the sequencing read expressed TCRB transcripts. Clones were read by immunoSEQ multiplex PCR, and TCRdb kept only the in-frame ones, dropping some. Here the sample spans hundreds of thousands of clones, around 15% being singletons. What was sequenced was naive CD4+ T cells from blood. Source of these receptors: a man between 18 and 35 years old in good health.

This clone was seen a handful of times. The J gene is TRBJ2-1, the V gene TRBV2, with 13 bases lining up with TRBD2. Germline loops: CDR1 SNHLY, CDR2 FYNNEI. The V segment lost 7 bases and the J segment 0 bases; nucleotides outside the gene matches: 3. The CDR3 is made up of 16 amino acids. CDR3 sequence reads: CASTGLAGFSYNEQFF. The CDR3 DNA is TGTGCCAGCACGGGACTAGCGGGATTCTCCTACAATGAGCAGTTCTTC.

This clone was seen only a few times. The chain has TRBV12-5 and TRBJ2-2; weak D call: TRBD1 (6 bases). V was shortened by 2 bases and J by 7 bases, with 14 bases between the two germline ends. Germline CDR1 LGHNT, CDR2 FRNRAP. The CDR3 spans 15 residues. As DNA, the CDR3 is TGTGCTAGTGGTTTGTACGGGCAGGGGTTCGGGGAGCTGTTTTTT. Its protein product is CASGLYGQGFGELFF.

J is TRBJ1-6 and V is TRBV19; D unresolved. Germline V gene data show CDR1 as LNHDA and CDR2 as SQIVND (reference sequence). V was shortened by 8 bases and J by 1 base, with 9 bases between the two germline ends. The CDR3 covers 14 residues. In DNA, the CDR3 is TGTGCCAGTTTGGAGGGATCCTATAATTCACCCCTCCACTTT. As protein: CASLEGSYNSPLHF.

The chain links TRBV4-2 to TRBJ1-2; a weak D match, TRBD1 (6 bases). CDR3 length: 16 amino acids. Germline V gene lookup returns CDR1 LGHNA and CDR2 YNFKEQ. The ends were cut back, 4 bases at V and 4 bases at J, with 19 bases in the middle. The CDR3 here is CASSPGRIGQLYGYTF. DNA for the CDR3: TGTGCCAGCAGCCCCGGGCGAATCGGACAGCTCTATGGCTACACCTTC.

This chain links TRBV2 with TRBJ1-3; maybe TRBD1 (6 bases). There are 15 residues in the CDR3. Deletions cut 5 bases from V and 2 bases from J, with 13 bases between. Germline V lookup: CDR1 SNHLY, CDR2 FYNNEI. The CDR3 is CASSPTGTPGNTIYF. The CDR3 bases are TGTGCCAGCAGTCCCACCGGGACACCTGGAAACACCATATATTTT.

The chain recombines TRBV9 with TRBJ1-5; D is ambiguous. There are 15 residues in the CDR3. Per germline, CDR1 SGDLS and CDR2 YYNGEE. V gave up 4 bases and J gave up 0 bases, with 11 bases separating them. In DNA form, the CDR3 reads TGTGCCAGCAGCTTACAAGGATATAGCAATCAGCCCCAGCATTTT. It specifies CASSLQGYSNQPQHF.

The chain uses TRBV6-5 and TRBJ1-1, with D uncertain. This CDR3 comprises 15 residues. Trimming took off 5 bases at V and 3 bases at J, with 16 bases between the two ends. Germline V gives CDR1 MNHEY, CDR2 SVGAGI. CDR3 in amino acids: CASSLSGLVDTEAFF. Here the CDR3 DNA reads TGTGCCAGCAGTCTCTCCGGACTGGTCGACACTGAAGCTTTCTTT.

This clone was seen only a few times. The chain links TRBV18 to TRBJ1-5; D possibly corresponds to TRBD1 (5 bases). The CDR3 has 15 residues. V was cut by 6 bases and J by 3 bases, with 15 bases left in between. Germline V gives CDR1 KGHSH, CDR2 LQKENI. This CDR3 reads CASSQNPGINQPQHF. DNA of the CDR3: TGTGCCAGCTCCCAAAACCCAGGGATCAATCAGCCCCAGCATTTT. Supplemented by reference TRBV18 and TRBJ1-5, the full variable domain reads NAGVMQNPRHLVRRRGQEARLRCSPMKGHSHVYWYRQLPEEGLKFMVYLQKENIIDESGMPKERFSAEFPKEGPSILRIQQVVRGDSAAYFCASSQNPGINQPQHFGDGTRLSIL.

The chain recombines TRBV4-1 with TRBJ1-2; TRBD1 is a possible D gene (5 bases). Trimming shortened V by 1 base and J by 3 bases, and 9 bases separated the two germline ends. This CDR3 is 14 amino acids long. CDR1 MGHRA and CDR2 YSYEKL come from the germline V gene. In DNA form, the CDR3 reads TGCGCCAGCAGCCAAGGGGCACAGGACTATGGCTACACCTTC. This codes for CASSQGAQDYGYTF.

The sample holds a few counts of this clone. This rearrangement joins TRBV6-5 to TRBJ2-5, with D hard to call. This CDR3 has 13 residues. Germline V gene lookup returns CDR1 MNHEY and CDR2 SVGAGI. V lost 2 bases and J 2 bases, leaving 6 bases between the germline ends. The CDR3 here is CASSYTEQETQYF. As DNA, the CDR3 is TGTGCCAGCAGTTACACCGAGCAAGAGACCCAGTACTTC.